The next 3 T cell receptor beta chains were all read from a single sample in a study of blood T cell repertoires in COVID-19. Profiled with immunoSEQ multiplex PCR; TCRdb holds only in-frame clones, not every one. Seen here are 290,000 or so clones, around 87% observed once, and the top ten hold roughly 2.3%. Sample: peripheral blood. These receptors were taken from a man aged 18 to 29 with active or convalescent COVID-19.

This clone was recorded once. The rearrangement uses TRBV5-5 and TRBJ1-2; D gene ambiguous. Germline CDR1 reads SGHKS; CDR2 reads YYEKEE (reference sequence). The CDR3 is 13 amino acids. Trimming removed 4 bases from V and 13 bases from J, with 20 bases in between. The CDR3 is CASSQVPGSGSTF. As DNA, the CDR3 is TGTGCCAGCAGCCAGGTCCCGGGGTCCGGGAGCACCTTC. The entire variable domain, with the rest obtained from reference TRBV5-5 and TRBJ1-2, is as follows: DAGVTQSPTHLIKTRGQQVTLRCSPISGHKSVSWYQQVLGQGPQFIFQYYEKEERGRGNFPDRFSARQFPNYSSELNVNALLLGDSALYLCASSQVPGSGSTFGSGTRLTVV.

The rearrangement joins TRBV6-6 to TRBJ1-5; D unresolved. The CDR3 has 12 amino acids. Germline V gene sequence: CDR1 MNHNY, CDR2 SVGAGI (reference sequence). V gave up 7 bases and J gave up 3 bases, with 7 bases separating them. The CDR3 sequence: CASTLVNQPQHF. The CDR3 DNA reads as TGTGCCAGCACCCTTGTCAATCAGCCCCAGCATTTT.

This clone was recorded only once. The chain links TRBV7-9 to TRBJ2-1; D might be TRBD2 (6 bases). The CDR3 has 15 residues. The germline V gene has CDR1 SEHNR and CDR2 FQNEAQ (reference sequence). V dropped 6 bases and J dropped 6 bases, with 18 bases sitting between them. The CDR3 region has the DNA TGTGCCAGCAGTTTTAGCGGACCCTCCGGCAATGAGCAGTTCTTC. Translation gives CASSFSGPSGNEQFF.